The present TCR beta chain was sequenced within a study of post-analysis software for immune sequencing data. Overall study context: Included among the disease courses, which were recorded for the cohort, were relapsing-remitting, secondary progressive and progressive-relapsing multiple sclerosis.

Researchers reported that TCR beta cDNA libraries carried unique molecular identifiers. Around 460,000 cDNA molecules came from about 1 to 10 million T cells. TCRdb ran MiXCR on the PCR reads and lists one entry per CDR3 protein. This table has roughly 730,000 distinct CDR3 sequences, about 32% appearing once. Points from the study as a whole: With TRBV5-6, TRBV5-1 and TRBV20-1 included, about five TRBV segments were more frequent in patients than in controls. Under F measure analysis, samples from one preparation batch co-clustered strongly. Controls showed significantly higher normalized Chao1 diversity than did multiple sclerosis patients.

Comments on this clonotype: Its specificity is not known.

This CDR3 has 14 residues. CDR1 and CDR2 from the germline V gene are DFQATT and SNEGSKA (reference sequence). Sequencing used blood. The TCR comes from a girl aged 10-17 years with multiple sclerosis. J is TRBJ2-7 and V is TRBV20-1; unclear D gene. The closer fit of TRBJ2-5 to the DNA end suggests the J call may be wrong. This CDR3 reads CSARSDIPIETQYF. The CDR3 bases are TGCAGTGCTAGAAGTGACATACCCATCGAGACCCAGTACTTC.